The following is a TCR beta chain sequence with its context. The antigen this receptor binds is unknown. Base qualities are missing; no much larger clone stands one base away. TCRbeta CDR3 regions were amplified from genomic DNA using the immunoSEQ Assay, a bias-controlled multiplex PCR. The authors processed their data as follows. The number of nucleated cells in each sample was estimated from the amplification of reference gene primers within the assay. To quantify the absolute abundance of each unique TCRbeta CDR3 rearrangement, sequence reads were collapsed and filtered. For each sample, productive Simpson clonality was calculated by taking the square root of Simpson's diversity index across productive rearrangements. In TCRdb, the immuneACCESS table is reduced to in-frame sequences with V and J assigned. These tables do not hold every clone; where another copy was compared, an unresolved V gene accounts for under half, and the others remain unexplained. That table furnishes V, J and clone size, whereas the DNA furnished D and trimming. The sample table contains over 130,000 clones; only one count was recorded for 65% to 90% of them. The top ten clonotypes cover less than 3.5% of the sample.

The sample is drawn from a study of blood T cell repertoires in COVID-19 (TCRdb year 2020). Study-level background: Collaborator samples came from the United States, Italy and Spain and covered acute and convalescent phases of COVID-19. The material from the prospective study consisted of cDNA or gDNA derived from T cells, B-cell-depleted T cells, or PBMCs. Deeply sampled blood TCRbeta repertoires from subjects exposed to, actively infected with, or recovered from COVID-19 were included in the dataset. The repertoires were released in a freely available public database meant as a resource for research on the immune response to SARS-CoV-2. The samples were drawn from the first 160 participants of the ongoing ImmuneRACE study and from about 1,200 subjects provided by 6 global collaborators. The sample metadata nearly always contained a de-identified subject ID, COVID-19 status, age in years and sex. Where available, HLA class I and class II types were obtained from metadata supplied by the sample provider rather than from assay-based typing.

Each collaborating institution followed its own protocols to collect whole blood in K2EDTA tubes. For TCRbeta analysis, collaborators shipped samples as frozen whole blood, isolated PBMCs, or DNA extracted from either of those sample types. General conclusions and limits of the study: The amount of clinical and demographic metadata varied by source and participant and was provided uncurated.

Between the V and J ends, shortened by 0 bases and 0 bases respectively, the junction contains 23 bases. The CDR3 holds 20 amino acids from the cysteine to the phenylalanine. Kept here is only the CDR3 DNA, which spans 60 bases and is read in frame from base 1. CDR1 and CDR2 are drawn from the germline V gene: ENHRY, SYGVKD. The TCR was taken from a man in his 70s with acute or convalescent COVID-19. Sequenced sample: peripheral blood. The chain couples TRBV10-3 to TRBJ1-2; TRBD1 might be the D gene, on 6 matching bases. The sequenced DNA: TGTGCCATCAGTGAGTCTCTGTCCCCCGAAAACAGGGCGACTAACTATGGCTACACCTTC. Translated, it gives CAISESLSPENRATNYGYTF.